This TCR beta chain was identified in a study of shared T cell receptors in the human thymus. Losses at the gene ends were 2 bases for V and 0 bases for J; bases not matched to a gene: 9. The germline CDR1 and CDR2 sequences are SQVTM and ANQGSEA. The CDR3 is made up of 16 amino acids. Libraries were prepared by immunoSEQ multiplex PCR; TCRdb keeps only in-frame clonotypes and omits some of them. Among hundreds of thousands of clones listed, approximately 95% were seen once. This clone was detected only once. This TCR was recovered from a human donor. This rearrangement joins TRBV29-1 to TRBJ1-1; 7 bases are a match to TRBD1. Sequenced: thymocytes. In nucleotides, the CDR3 is TGCAGCGTTGAACCACGACAGGGCCCCATGAACACTGAAGCTTTCTTT. Amino acids: CSVEPRQGPMNTEAFF. The whole variable domain, filled in from reference TRBV29-1 and TRBJ1-1, reads SAVISQKPSRDICQRGTSLTIQCQVDSQVTMMFWYRQQPGQSLTLIATANQGSEATYESGFVIDKFPISRPNLTFSTLTVSNMSPEDSSIYLCSVEPRQGPMNTEAFFGQGTRLTVV.